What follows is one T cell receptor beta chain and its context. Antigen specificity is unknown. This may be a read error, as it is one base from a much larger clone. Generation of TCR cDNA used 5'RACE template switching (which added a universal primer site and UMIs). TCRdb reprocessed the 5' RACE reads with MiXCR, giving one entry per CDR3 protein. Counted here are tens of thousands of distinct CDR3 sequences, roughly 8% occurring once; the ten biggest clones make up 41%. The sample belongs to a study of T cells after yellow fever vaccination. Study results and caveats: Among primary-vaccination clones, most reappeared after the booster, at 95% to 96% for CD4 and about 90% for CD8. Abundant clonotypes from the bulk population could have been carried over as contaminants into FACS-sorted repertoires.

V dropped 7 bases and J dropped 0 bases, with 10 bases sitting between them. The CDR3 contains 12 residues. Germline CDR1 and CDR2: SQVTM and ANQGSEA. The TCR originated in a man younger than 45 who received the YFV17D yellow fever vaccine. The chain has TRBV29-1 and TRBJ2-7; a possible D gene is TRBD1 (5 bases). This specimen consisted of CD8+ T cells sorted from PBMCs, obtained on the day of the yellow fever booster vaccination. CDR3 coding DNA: TGCAGCGCGGACATGAGCTCCTACGAGCAGTACTTC. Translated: CSADMSSYEQYF.